This record covers a single T cell receptor beta chain. Per germline, CDR1 LGHNA and CDR2 YNFKEQ. V shed 0 bases and J 1 base; nucleotides not matched to a gene: 8. CDR3 length: 18 amino acids. These donors counted as nominally healthy when sampled, but unrecorded immune exposures were likely. PCR amplification relied on 60 Vbeta primers (plus 13 Jbeta primers). The method was immunoSEQ multiplex PCR; TCRdb's version includes in-frame clones alone and lacks a portion of them. The table records 120,000 or so clones, roughly 80% of them present only once. The data are from a study of cytomegalovirus exposure and HLA in healthy donors.

The sample was PBMCs. This receptor was obtained from a man aged 30-40 years in good health and CMV-seronegative. This rearrangement joins TRBV4-2 to TRBJ2-7; TRBD2 matches at 11 bases. CDR3 sequence reads: CASSQDMLAGGHSYEQYF. For the CDR3, the DNA is TGTGCCAGCAGCCAAGATATGCTAGCGGGGGGCCATTCCTACGAGCAGTACTTC.